A selection of T cell receptor beta chains follows, all from one sample in a study of shared clonotypes between healthy human individuals. Assay: immunoSEQ multiplex PCR; the TCRdb copy retains only in-frame clones and omits some. The sample carries over 1.4 million clones, roughly 96% recorded once. The material sequenced was naive CD4+ T cells sorted from blood. Receptors originate from a man in his thirties or forties in good health. Both conserved end residues are trimmed from each CDR3. The order of the fields is V gene, J gene, CDR3 protein.

>TRBV5-5|TRBJ2-7
ASSHETGTGFYEQY
>TRBV7-9|TRBJ2-1
ASTRLGGANNEQF
>TRBV4-3|TRBJ2-1
ASSQVFSGAYNEQF
>TRBV9|TRBJ2-1
ASSVFASGRKGEQF
>TRBV10-1|TRBJ2-4
ASSESNERFKNIQY
>TRBV19|TRBJ1-4
ASSAPPFNEKLF
>TRBV6-1|TRBJ2-2
ASMMGAKTGELF
>TRBV27|TRBJ1-1
ASSLHPFPTVMNTEAF
>TRBV6-5|TRBJ2-7
ASSFGGSLLEEQY
>TRBV4-3|TRBJ1-2
ASSQTPDRGFYGYT
>TRBV6-5|TRBJ2-7
ASGGSSYEQY
>TRBV2|TRBJ1-1
ASSVSQRTEAF
>TRBV5-6|TRBJ2-1
ASSSTGTGEVEQF
>TRBV9|TRBJ2-7
ASSVGLAGSHEQY
>TRBV9|TRBJ1-4
ASSPRGVGEKLF
>TRBV4-1|TRBJ2-1
ASSQDEAGSSYNEQF
>TRBV18|TRBJ2-7
ASSQSGSHEQY
>TRBV5-1|TRBJ2-6
ASSWGLNSGANVLT
>TRBV5-4|TRBJ2-1
ASSLERTGNEQF
>TRBV5-1|TRBJ2-3
ASSPGGSKGVTDTQY
>TRBV11-2|TRBJ2-1
ASSLESRSSYNEQF
>TRBV19|TRBJ2-1
ASSQTQSSYNEQF
>TRBV7-2|TRBJ2-5
ASSSDRVQETQY
>TRBV5-1|TRBJ1-5
ASSLVQGKYRRPQH
>TRBV27|TRBJ1-1
ASSIVGNTEAF
>TRBV14|TRBJ2-1
ASSHLGPGGVEQF
>TRBV5-1|TRBJ2-2
ASSLQGGGTGELF
>TRBV28|TRBJ1-5
ASSLDRGRTQPQH
>TRBV29-1|TRBJ1-1
SAPGQVNTEAF
>TRBV2|TRBJ2-3
ASSFLPGQGRSDTQY
>TRBV5-1|TRBJ2-3
ASSLDSSSTDTQY
>TRBV10-1|TRBJ1-2
ASRTTQNYGYT
>TRBV11-2|TRBJ2-2
ASSSSGSTFGELF
>TRBV11-2|TRBJ2-7
ASRTTLYEQY
>TRBV6-5|TRBJ2-7
ASRYSGRAYEQY
>TRBV6-6|TRBJ1-5
ASSLRQDSNQPQH
>TRBV19|TRBJ2-3
ASSIAGLNTDTQY